This T cell receptor (beta chain) appears in the sequencing data of a study of blood T cell repertoires in COVID-19. The table came from immunoSEQ multiplex PCR; TCRdb's copy has only in-frame clones and leaves some out. Among 250,000 to 300,000 clones listed, over 75% were seen once. Trimming left V 4 bases short and J 8 bases short, with 15 bases between. Germline assignment: CDR1 SGHRS and CDR2 YFSETQ. The length of the CDR3 is 13 residues. The rearrangement uses TRBV5-1 and TRBJ1-2, with D tentatively TRBD1 (6 bases). The TCR originated in a woman aged 65 to 85 with acute or convalescent COVID-19. The sequenced sample consisted of peripheral blood. CDR3 residues: CASSPGQSLGYTF. The CDR3 region has the DNA TGCGCCAGCAGCCCCGGACAGTCGTTGGGCTACACCTTC.